The clone carrying this T cell receptor (beta chain) occurred once. Its matching antigen is unknown. An end of the junction differs from the germline gene, which may be a read error. This sample was included in a study of cytomegalovirus exposure and HLA in healthy donors. Broader study findings: Later findings reportedly placed an Asian-associated ancestry cluster below the approximately 670-donor mean for N-insertions. Earlier analysis looked at TCR beta V segments, and most were productive about 90% or about 30% of the time.

PCR employed 60 Vbeta and 13 Jbeta primers. Data came from immunoSEQ multiplex PCR; TCRdb stores just in-frame clones and leaves some out. Here the sample spans 150,000 to 200,000 clones, 80% to 90% being singletons. This CDR3 contains 12 residues. The germline V gene encodes CDR1 MDHEN and CDR2 SYDVKM. The material sequenced was PBMCs. This receptor was taken from a man aged 35 to 55 in good health and CMV-seropositive. The V and J genes are TRBV28 and TRBJ1-5; no reliable D call. CDR3 region: CASSYSNQSQHF. The DNA for the CDR3 is TGTGCCAGCAGCTATAGCAATCAGTCCCAGCATTTT.